This TCR beta chain was sequenced for a study of shared clonotypes between healthy human individuals (dated by TCRdb to 2019 to 2021). A note on the overall study: Three men and two women, aged 18 to 49 years, made up the cohort. Each donor's leukapheresis produced roughly between roughly 0.85 and 10 billion PBMCs. For each donor, CD4 naive and CD4 memory were each run on three plates, CD8 naive on two plates, and CD8 memory on one plate. Blood TCR repertoires of a handful of healthy adults were deeply sequenced to estimate repertoire size and the extent of clonotype sharing between individuals. To increase sequencing depth and limit assay-specific biases, TCR repertoire library preparation and sequencing were carried out by different laboratories using diverse techniques.

This clone was found once. The clone's antigen remains unknown. The record has no base qualities; no much larger clone is one base away. Trimming removed 4 bases from V and 3 bases from J, leaving 12 bases between the germline ends. Counted from cysteine to phenylalanine, this CDR3 has 14 amino acids. The only DNA kept is the CDR3, 42 bases in frame from the first base. Based on the germline V gene, the CDR1 and CDR2 sequences are SGHTA and FQGNSA. On the study overall, not on this receptor specifically: Clonotypes shared by all four sorted-subset donors showed higher generation probabilities than non-shared clonotypes. Only blood was sampled, and tissue TCR repertoires likely differ from those in blood. Across four donors, roughly 5% of naive CD4, around 3.3% of naive CD8, around 2.1% of memory CD4, and under 0.45% of memory CD8 clonotypes were shared. Estimated clonotype richness was generally larger for naive than for memory subsets. Pairwise subsampling indicated that sequencing depth was expected to affect the degree of clonotype sharing among donors. The small number of donors limited the genetic and exposure-history diversity represented. Even with the large sequencing depth, rarefaction of the sorted-subset datasets indicated that sequencing was incomplete.

Donors were healthy HIV-negative adults with no recently reported acute infections or vaccinations. Every donor was a Caucasian adult living in Nashville, Tennessee, USA. CD4+ T cells were enriched by magnetic negative selection; naive cells were then positively selected on CD45RA, and the negative fraction formed the memory subset. Blood was obtained by leukapheresis, after which PBMCs were separated by Ficoll-Histopaque density gradient centrifugation and cryopreserved in liquid nitrogen vapor phase. Purity and quantity of every magnetically sorted T cell population were checked by analytical flow cytometry. From each sorted fraction, genomic DNA was isolated and quantified by UV absorbance on a Nanodrop 2000c. Using the deep immunoSEQ assay, TCR CDR3 regions were amplified from genomic DNA by multiplex PCR. Extracted genomic DNA from each cell subset was spread evenly across all wells of several immunoSEQ 96-well plates, with each plate serving as a replicate. For sorted subsets, about 220 ng of genomic DNA, equivalent to some 30,000 T cell genomes, went into each replicate PCR. Purified libraries were measured with a Qubit 3.0 fluorometer, size-checked on a Bioanalyzer 2100, and measured again with the KAPA Library Quantification kit. Every immunoSEQ 96-well plate was sequenced on a separate single-read 150-cycle Illumina NextSeq 550 flow cell. The study's processing was this. Because only junctional sequences without quality scores were contained in the immunoSEQ output, filtering matching that applied to full-length reads could not be performed. Sequences were annotated with PyIR, a Python wrapper for IgBLAST v1.9, using IMGT germline references to assign V/J genes and CDR3. Reads with weak V/J assignments (E-value above 1e-6), missing CDR3, stop codons, out-of-frame junctions, or ambiguous translated residues were removed. A V3J clonotype was defined by an identical inferred V gene, J gene, and CDR3 amino acid sequence. The percentage overlap between two repertoires was calculated by dividing the number of shared unique clonotypes by the size of the smaller repertoire. Richness of each repertoire was evaluated using RTK rarefaction, the Chao1 estimator, and Recon v2.1 estimates of unobserved clonotypes. Generation probabilities were computed with OLGA for all TCRbeta clonotypes obtained by the gDNA method from several donors. TCRdb mirrors the immuneACCESS table, restricted to in-frame sequences. Some clones are absent from its copies; in checked studies, under half trace to an unresolved V gene, and the reason for the others is unknown. For V, J and clone size, that table is used; D and trimming come from the DNA. The sample includes around 2.5 million clones, with roughly 93% observed a single time. The top ten clonotypes cover approximately 0.37% of the sample.

The sequence derives from a man aged 18 to 29 in good health. Some clones in this sample may be carry-over from other donors' samples. The sequencing input was naive CD4+ T cells from PBMCs. The cell subset or site label on this specimen signifies: CD45RA+ positively selected. The sequence is built from TRBV7-2 and TRBJ1-1; TRBD1 is a possible D gene, resting on 5 matching bases. The CDR3 here reads CASSSERGYTEAFF. The DNA reads as follows: TGTGCCAGCAGCTCAGAAAGGGGATACACTGAAGCTTTCTTT.